This TCR beta chain was observed in a study of blood T cell repertoires in COVID-19. Study overall: Samples of COVID-19 (acute and convalescent) were obtained from the United States, Italy and Spain. Sources were T cells, B-cell-depleted T cells, or PBMCs; the material itself was cDNA or gDNA.

Ages ranged from about 18 to 100 years, with residence in approximately 25 US areas. Cohorts were based on clinical histories the participants reported. CDR1 and CDR2 (germline): MGHRA, YSYEKL. V was pared by 2 bases and J by 3 bases, with 16 bases between. This CDR3 is 16 amino acids long. Clones were read by immunoSEQ multiplex PCR, and TCRdb kept only the in-frame ones, dropping some. The table lists around 150,000 clones, approximately 80% of them singletons. The TCR comes from an older woman who had recovered from COVID-19. The chain carries TRBV4-1 and TRBJ1-2, with a weak D call TRBD1 (6 bases). The sequenced material came from PBMCs or T cells enriched from blood (not recorded which). The chain's CDR3 is CASSQRTVPLDYGYTF. CDR3 coding DNA: TGCGCCAGCAGCCAACGGACAGTCCCCCTGGACTATGGCTACACCTTC.